This TCR beta chain stems from a study of tumor-infiltrating lymphocytes in primary liver carcinoma. In the study overall: Samples produced roughly 3.65 to 7.5 million productive TCRbeta reads, comparable across tissue types. Findings and caveats of the study: When set against blood, tumors had a significantly higher top-250-clone fraction (p = 0.039). Relative to tumor region pairs, the tumor-adjacent and tumor-blood pairs showed overlap that was lower.

Alongside blood RNA obtained from unsorted whole blood, germline DNA was also extracted. Comment on this clonotype: Its target is unknown.

Total RNA (approximately 500 ng) served as template for TCR beta cDNA synthesis primed by a constant-region primer. Employing slightly modified ARM-PCR, three nested multiplex PCR rounds were run, and these gave rise to the TCR beta libraries. In the first two PCR rounds, TRBV1-TRBV30 forward primers were paired with a C-beta reverse primer, and each round lasted about 9 cycles. TCRdb used MiXCR to reprocess the multiplex PCR reads, holding one entry per CDR3 protein. The sample yields about 320,000 distinct CDR3 sequences, less than 75% seen once. After removal of 10 bases from V and 2 bases from J, the junction contained 10 bases not matched to a gene. The CDR3 loop spans 14 amino acids. The germline gives CDR1 WSHSY, CDR2 SAAADI.

Sequencing used peripheral blood. The receptor comes from a man in his forties or fifties with primary liver carcinoma and hepatitis B virus infection. The genes are TRBV10-2 and TRBJ1-1; TRBD1 aligns across 7 bases. CDR3 sequence (DNA): TGCGCCACCCACCCGGGACAGCTAAACACTGAAGCTTTCTTT. Its translation is CATHPGQLNTEAFF.